The 21 T cell receptor beta chains reported below all come from one sample, sequenced in a study of cytomegalovirus exposure and HLA in healthy donors. With 60 Vbeta and 13 Jbeta primers, the PCR was carried out. Method: immunoSEQ multiplex PCR; TCRdb's copy keeps in-frame clones and lacks some. The sample comprises about 55,000 clones, approximately 80% of which are singletons, and approximately 2.3% rests with the top ten. Sequencing was performed on PBMCs. These receptors were taken from a female donor in good health and CMV-seronegative.

The chain recombines TRBV28 with TRBJ2-5; possibly TRBD2 for D (7 bases). The end of the DNA fits TRBJ2-7 better, so the J call may be wrong. Germline V gene sequence: CDR1 MDHEN, CDR2 SYDVKM. The CDR3 covers 12 residues. The CDR3 DNA reads as TGTGCCAGCGTGGGGGGGCCCCTCGAGCAGTACTTC. This gives the protein CASVGGPLEQYF.

The chain recombines TRBV7-2 with TRBJ2-5, with 7 bases identical to TRBD2. Germline CDR1 SGHTA, CDR2 FQGNSA. Germline trimming cut 10 bases from V and 1 base from J; bases unmatched to any gene: 6. This CDR3 is 13 amino acids long. CDR3 in amino acids: CATRAGVQETQYF. CDR3 bases: TGTGCCACCCGGGCGGGGGTCCAAGAGACCCAGTACTTC. Complete variable domain (other parts from reference TRBV7-2 and TRBJ2-5): GAGVSQSPSNKVTEKGKDVELRCDPISGHTALYWYRQSLGQGLEFLIYFQGNSAPDKSGLPSDRFSAERTGGSVSTLTIQRTQQEDSAVYLCATRAGVQETQYFGPGTRLLVL.

The V gene is TRBV19, the J gene TRBJ1-2; a possible D gene is TRBD1 (5 bases). This CDR3 has 13 residues. Germline loops: CDR1 LNHDA, CDR2 SQIVND (reference sequence). Trimming left V 5 bases short and J 3 bases short, with 10 bases between. DNA of the CDR3: TGTGCCAGTAGTTTCGGCAGGGACTATGGCTACACCTTC. Amino acids: CASSFGRDYGYTF.

The gene calls are TRBV20-1 and TRBJ1-1; D is perhaps TRBD1 (6 bases). CDR3 size: 11 residues. V shed 4 bases and J shed 4 bases, with 7 bases lying between them. Germline assignment: CDR1 DFQATT and CDR2 SNEGSKA (reference sequence). This chain's CDR3 is CSAIGGTEAFF. The CDR3 nucleotides are TGCAGTGCTATAGGGGGCACTGAAGCTTTCTTT.

The rearrangement joins TRBV2 to TRBJ2-1, with D uncertain. V lost 4 bases, J lost 6 bases, and 10 bases lay in between. The germline V gene encodes CDR1 SNHLY and CDR2 FYNNEI. The CDR3 extends over 13 amino acids. The CDR3: CASSGLAVNEQFF. In DNA form, the CDR3 reads TGTGCCAGCAGTGGGTTGGCAGTCAATGAGCAGTTCTTC. The complete variable domain, with remaining parts taken from reference TRBV2 and TRBJ2-1, reads EPEVTQTPSHQVTQMGQEVILRCVPISNHLYFYWYRQILGQKVEFLVSFYNNEISEKSEIFDDQFSVERPDGSNFTLKIRSTKLEDSAMYFCASSGLAVNEQFFGPGTRLTVL.

This clone was counted a few times. The gene calls are TRBV19 and TRBJ1-1; D is perhaps TRBD1 (5 bases). Trimming took 5 bases from V and 6 from J, leaving 10 bases between them. CDR3 length: 12 residues. CDR1 is LNHDA, CDR2 SQIVND, per germline (reference sequence). The CDR3 nucleotides are TGTGCCAGTAGTTCCAGGGTTGCTGAAGCTTTCTTT. Protein: CASSSRVAEAFF.

V is TRBV5-4 and J is TRBJ2-7; 9 nucleotides align to TRBD2. The CDR3 spans 15 residues. Unmatched junction bases numbered 3, after V lost 1 base and J lost 1 base. Germline V gene lookup returns CDR1 SGHNT and CDR2 YYREEE (reference sequence). CDR3 loop: CASSLILAGSYEQYF. Here the CDR3 DNA reads TGTGCCAGCAGCTTGATCCTAGCGGGATCCTACGAGCAGTACTTC. Variable domain in full (rest from reference TRBV5-4 and TRBJ2-7): ETGVTQSPTHLIKTRGQQVTLRCSSQSGHNTVSWYQQALGQGPQFIFQYYREEENGRGNFPPRFSGLQFPNYSSELNVNALELDDSALYLCASSLILAGSYEQYFGPGTRLTVT.

This clone was picked up one time. The CDR3 spells CASSDRAGTGELFF. CDR3 sequence (DNA): TGTGCCAGCAGTGACCGGGCGGGGACCGGGGAGCTGTTTTTT. This chain uses TRBV2 with TRBJ2-2; D is perhaps TRBD2 (6 bases). The germline V and J ends were trimmed by 3 bases and 5 bases, with 10 bases remaining between them. This CDR3 has 14 residues. CDR1 is SNHLY, CDR2 FYNNEI, per germline.

V usage is TRBV18 and J usage is TRBJ1-1; 7 bases fit TRBD1. Germline trimming cut 6 bases from V and 6 bases from J; bases unmatched to any gene: 4. The CDR3 runs to 12 residues. CDR1 KGHSH and CDR2 LQKENI come from the germline V gene. The CDR3 DNA reads as TGTGCCAGCTCCCCCGGACAGGCTGAAGCTTTCTTT. Its translation: CASSPGQAEAFF.

The chain joins TRBV2 to TRBJ2-1; 7 bases align to TRBD2. Per germline, CDR1 SNHLY and CDR2 FYNNEI. Trimming at V came to 6 bases and at J to 5 bases, leaving 13 bases not matched to a gene. The CDR3 is made up of 16 amino acids. CDR3 nucleotide sequence: TGTGCCAGCAGCGCTCAGCGGGGTTCTCAAAACAATGAGCAGTTCTTC. Protein: CASSAQRGSQNNEQFF.

The chain joins TRBV7-8 to TRBJ1-1; 10 bases are a match to TRBD1. CDR1 is SGHVS and CDR2 is FQNEAQ in the germline V gene. V was clipped by 5 bases and J by 6 bases; unmatched bases: 6. There are 14 residues in the CDR3. The CDR3 region is CASSAGQGVAEAFF. The CDR3 DNA follows: TGTGCCAGCAGCGCCGGACAGGGGGTGGCTGAAGCTTTCTTT.

The chain links TRBV2 to TRBJ2-1; 7 positions agree with TRBD1. In germline, CDR1 is SNHLY, CDR2 FYNNEI. J lost 8 bases, V lost 4 bases, and 8 bases had no gene match. The CDR3 sequence is 14 residues long. This CDR3 is CASSGIRQGDEQFF. The CDR3 DNA reads TGTGCCAGCAGTGGAATAAGACAGGGAGATGAGCAGTTCTTC.

The V call is TRBV19, the J call TRBJ1-4; D might be TRBD1 (6 bases). The CDR3 is made up of 15 amino acids. Germline lookup yields CDR1 LNHDA and CDR2 SQIVND (reference sequence). V was cut by 6 bases and J by 7 bases, with 18 bases left in between. The CDR3 DNA reads as TGTGCCAGTAGATCTGGCGCGGCACAGGGTGAAAAACTGTTTTTT. It codes for CASRSGAAQGEKLFF.

The chain is built from TRBV29-1 and TRBJ2-1, with 7 bases matching TRBD2. Germline V CDR1 and CDR2: SQVTM, ANQGSEA. V was clipped by 4 bases and J by 5 bases; unmatched bases: 5. The CDR3 runs 13 residues. The CDR3 DNA follows: TGCAGCGTTGGACTAGCTGGCAACAATGAGCAGTTCTTC. Translating gives CSVGLAGNNEQFF.

The chain recombines TRBV5-1 with TRBJ1-4; 8 nucleotides line up with TRBD1. Trimming took 4 bases from V and 5 from J; bases not matched to a gene: 4. The CDR3 has 14 residues. The germline CDR1 and CDR2 sequences are SGHRS and YFSETQ. The CDR3, as DNA: TGCGCCAGCAGCACAGGGGGGTTGAATGAAAAACTGTTTTTT. Its protein product is CASSTGGLNEKLFF.

The rearrangement uses TRBV28 and TRBJ1-2, with D possibly being TRBD1 (6 bases). Germline lookup yields CDR1 MDHEN and CDR2 SYDVKM. V lost 5 bases, J lost 1 base, and 14 bases lay in between. The CDR3 has 15 residues. The CDR3 here is CASSSSGEGNYGYTF. In DNA, the CDR3 is TGTGCCAGCAGTAGTTCAGGGGAGGGTAACTATGGCTACACCTTC.

The chain uses TRBV7-4 and TRBJ2-1; weak D call: TRBD1 (5 bases). Per germline, CDR1 SGHVT and CDR2 SQSDAQ. V lost 4 bases to trimming and J lost 5 bases, with 21 bases between them. The CDR3 is 17 amino acids. CDR3 bases: TGTGCCAGCAGCTCGAGTCTATCTTCAGGGAATAACAATGAGCAGTTCTTC. This translates into CASSSSLSSGNNNEQFF.

The chain carries TRBV6-6 and TRBJ1-4, with D possibly matching TRBD1 (6 bases). The CDR3 is 15 amino acids. The V gene's germline CDR1 is MNHNY and CDR2 SVGAGI (reference sequence). Trimming cost V 7 bases and J 0 bases, with 12 bases left between them. Here the CDR3 DNA reads TGTGCCAGCAAACCCAGGGGTGCAACTAATGAAAAACTGTTTTTT. It yields the protein CASKPRGATNEKLFF.

This clone was observed a handful of times. This chain links TRBV10-1 with TRBJ2-1; TRBD2 is a possible D gene (5 bases). The CDR3 covers 16 residues. Trimming took 2 bases from V and 0 from J, leaving 11 bases between them. CDR1 WNHNN and CDR2 SYGVQD come from the germline V gene (reference sequence). CDR3: CASSEASKSSYNEQFF. CDR3 DNA sequence: TGCGCCAGCAGTGAGGCTAGCAAGTCCTCCTACAATGAGCAGTTCTTC.

The chain has TRBV4-2 and TRBJ2-2; 8 nucleotides match TRBD2. Germline CDR1 LGHNA, CDR2 YNFKEQ. This CDR3 spans 17 amino acids. With V trimmed by 4 bases and J by 5 bases, 12 bases remained unmatched. CDR3 residues: CASSLSSGGAGTGELFF. The CDR3 coding sequence is TGTGCCAGCAGCCTCTCGTCCGGGGGGGCTGGGACCGGGGAGCTGTTTTTT.

The gene calls are TRBV30 and TRBJ1-4; the D gene is possibly TRBD1 (5 bases). Per germline, CDR1 GTSNPN and CDR2 SVGIG (reference sequence). CDR3 length: 11 residues. V dropped 7 bases and J dropped 10 bases, with 13 bases sitting between them. The CDR3: CASDSGRKLFF. Here the CDR3 DNA reads TGTGCCTCAGACAGTGGACGAAAACTGTTTTTT.